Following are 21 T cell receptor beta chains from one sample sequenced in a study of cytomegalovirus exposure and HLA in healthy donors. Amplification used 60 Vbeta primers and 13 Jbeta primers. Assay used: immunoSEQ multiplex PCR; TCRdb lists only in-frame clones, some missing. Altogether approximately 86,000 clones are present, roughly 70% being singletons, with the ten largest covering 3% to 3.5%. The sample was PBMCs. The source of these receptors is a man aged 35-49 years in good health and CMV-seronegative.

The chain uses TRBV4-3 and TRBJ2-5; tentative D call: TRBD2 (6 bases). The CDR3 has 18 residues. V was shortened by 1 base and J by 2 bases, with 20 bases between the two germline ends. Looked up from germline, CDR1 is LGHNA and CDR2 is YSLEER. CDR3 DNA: TGCGCCAGCAGCCAAGGGGAAGGTTGGCGGGGACGACAAGAGACCCAGTACTTC. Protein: CASSQGEGWRGRQETQYF.

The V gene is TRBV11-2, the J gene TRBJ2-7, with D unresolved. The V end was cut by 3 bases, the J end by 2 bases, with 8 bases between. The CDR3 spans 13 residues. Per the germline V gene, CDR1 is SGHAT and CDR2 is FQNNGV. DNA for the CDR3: TGTGCCAGCAGCTTCTTCCCGGCCTACGAGCAGTACTTC. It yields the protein CASSFFPAYEQYF.

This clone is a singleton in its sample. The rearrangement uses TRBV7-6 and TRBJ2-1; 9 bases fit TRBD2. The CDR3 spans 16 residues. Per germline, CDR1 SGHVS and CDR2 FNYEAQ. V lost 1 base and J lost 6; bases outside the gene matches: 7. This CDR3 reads CASSLVGGGAGNEQFF. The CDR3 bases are TGTGCCAGCAGCTTAGTTGGCGGGGGGGCCGGCAATGAGCAGTTCTTC.

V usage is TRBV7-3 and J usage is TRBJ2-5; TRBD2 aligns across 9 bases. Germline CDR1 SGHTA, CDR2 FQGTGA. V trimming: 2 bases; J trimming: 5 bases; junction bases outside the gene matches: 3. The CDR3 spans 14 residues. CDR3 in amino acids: CASSLAGGQETQYF. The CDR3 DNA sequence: TGTGCCAGCAGCTTAGCGGGGGGGCAGGAGACCCAGTACTTC.

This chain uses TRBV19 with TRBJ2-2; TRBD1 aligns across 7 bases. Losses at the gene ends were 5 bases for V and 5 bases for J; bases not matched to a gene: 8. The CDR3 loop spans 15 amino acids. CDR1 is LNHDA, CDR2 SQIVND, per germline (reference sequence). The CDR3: CASSSDRVGTGELFF. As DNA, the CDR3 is TGTGCCAGTAGTTCCGACAGGGTCGGGACCGGGGAGCTGTTTTTT. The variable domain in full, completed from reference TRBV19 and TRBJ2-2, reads DGGITQSPKYLFRKEGQNVTLSCEQNLNHDAMYWYRQDPGQGLRLIYYSQIVNDFQKGDIAEGYSVSREKKESFPLTVTSAQKNPTAFYLCASSSDRVGTGELFFGEGSRLTVL.

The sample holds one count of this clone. The CDR3, as DNA: TGTGCCAGCAGCTTGACAGGGGGCCCTGGCTACACCTTC. Its protein is CASSLTGGPGYTF. The chain carries TRBV5-8 and TRBJ1-2; 9 bases line up with TRBD1. The germline V gene has CDR1 SGHTS and CDR2 YDEGEE. There are 13 residues in the CDR3. V gave up 1 base and J gave up 7 bases; unmatched junction bases: 2. The complete variable domain, with remaining parts taken from reference TRBV5-8 and TRBJ1-2, reads EAGVTQSPTHLIKTRGQQATLRCSPISGHTSVYWYQQALGLGLQFLLWYDEGEERNRGNFPPRFSGRQFPNYSSELNVNALELEDSALYLCASSLTGGPGYTFGSGTRLTVV.

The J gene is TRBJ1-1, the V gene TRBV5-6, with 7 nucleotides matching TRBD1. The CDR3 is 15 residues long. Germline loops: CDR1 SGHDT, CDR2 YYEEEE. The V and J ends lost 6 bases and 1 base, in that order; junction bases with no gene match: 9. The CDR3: CASTSDRVGNTEAFF. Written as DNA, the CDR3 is TGTGCCAGCACCAGTGACAGGGTGGGGAACACTGAAGCTTTCTTT.

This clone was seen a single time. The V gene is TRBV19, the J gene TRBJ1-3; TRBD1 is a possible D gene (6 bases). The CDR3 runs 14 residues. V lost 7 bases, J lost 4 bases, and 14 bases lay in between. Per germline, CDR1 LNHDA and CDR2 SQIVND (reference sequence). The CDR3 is CASIMGARGNTIYF. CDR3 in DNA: TGTGCCAGTATCATGGGGGCGCGCGGAAACACCATATATTTT.

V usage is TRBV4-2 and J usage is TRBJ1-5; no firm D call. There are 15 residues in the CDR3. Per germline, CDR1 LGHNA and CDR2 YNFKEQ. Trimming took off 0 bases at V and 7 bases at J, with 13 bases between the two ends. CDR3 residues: CASSQDMSGGQPQHF. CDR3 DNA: TGTGCCAGCAGCCAAGATATGTCAGGTGGACAGCCCCAGCATTTT.

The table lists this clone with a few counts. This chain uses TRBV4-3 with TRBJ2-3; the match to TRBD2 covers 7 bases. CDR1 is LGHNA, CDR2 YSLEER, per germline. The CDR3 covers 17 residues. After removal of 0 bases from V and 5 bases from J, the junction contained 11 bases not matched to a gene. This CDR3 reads CASSQEVAAGRGDTQYF. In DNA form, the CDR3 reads TGCGCCAGCAGCCAAGAAGTTGCAGCGGGGAGGGGAGATACGCAGTATTTT.

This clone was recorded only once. The CDR3 DNA sequence: TGTGCCAGCAGCCGACCCGGGGGTGTTGAAAAACTGTTTTTT. Translation: CASSRPGGVEKLFF. This chain joins TRBV7-9 and TRBJ1-4; a weak D match, TRBD1 (5 bases). The germline gives CDR1 SEHNR, CDR2 FQNEAQ (reference sequence). Trimming cost V 5 bases and J 7 bases, with 14 bases left between them. This CDR3 has 14 amino acids.

The DNA for the CDR3 is TGTGCCAGCAGTGACAAGCCGCTCCAAGAGACCCAGTACTTC. Its translation is CASSDKPLQETQYF. The chain carries TRBV2 and TRBJ2-5; no clear D gene. The CDR3 covers 14 residues. Germline V lookup: CDR1 SNHLY, CDR2 FYNNEI. Deletions cut 3 bases from V and 1 base from J, with 9 bases between.

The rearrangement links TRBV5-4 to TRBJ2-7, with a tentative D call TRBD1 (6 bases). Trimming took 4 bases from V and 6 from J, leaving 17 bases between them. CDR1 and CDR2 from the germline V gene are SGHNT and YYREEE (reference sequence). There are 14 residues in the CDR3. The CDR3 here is CASSPEQTGTEQYF. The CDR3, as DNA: TGTGCCAGCAGCCCCGAGCAGACAGGTACCGAGCAGTACTTC.

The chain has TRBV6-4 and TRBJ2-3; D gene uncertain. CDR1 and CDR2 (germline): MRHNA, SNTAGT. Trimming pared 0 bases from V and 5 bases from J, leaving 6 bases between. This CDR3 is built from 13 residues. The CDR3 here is CASSDSRGDTQYF. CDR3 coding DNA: TGTGCCAGCAGTGACTCGAGAGGAGATACGCAGTATTTT.

CDR3 in amino acids: CASSPTVTVLGNTEAFF. DNA for the CDR3: TGTGCCAGCAGTCCCACAGTAACAGTTTTGGGGAACACTGAAGCTTTCTTT. This chain links TRBV27 with TRBJ1-1, with unresolved D. Germline CDR1 reads MNHEY; CDR2 reads SMNVEV (reference sequence). The CDR3 is 17 residues long. The V and J ends lost 5 bases and 1 base respectively, with 20 bases between them.

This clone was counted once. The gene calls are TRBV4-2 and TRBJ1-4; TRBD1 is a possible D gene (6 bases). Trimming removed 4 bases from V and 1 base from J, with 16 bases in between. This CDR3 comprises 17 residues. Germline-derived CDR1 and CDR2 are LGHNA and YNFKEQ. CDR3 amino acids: CASSPIITGRTNEKLFF. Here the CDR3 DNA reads TGTGCCAGCAGCCCAATCATAACAGGGAGAACTAATGAAAAACTGTTTTTT.

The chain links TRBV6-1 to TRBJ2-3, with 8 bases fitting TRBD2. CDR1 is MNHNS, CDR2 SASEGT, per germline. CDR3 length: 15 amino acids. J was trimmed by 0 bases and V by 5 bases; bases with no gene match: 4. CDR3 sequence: CASSTSGTSTDTQYF. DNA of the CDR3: TGTGCCAGCAGTACTAGCGGAACCAGCACAGATACGCAGTATTTT.

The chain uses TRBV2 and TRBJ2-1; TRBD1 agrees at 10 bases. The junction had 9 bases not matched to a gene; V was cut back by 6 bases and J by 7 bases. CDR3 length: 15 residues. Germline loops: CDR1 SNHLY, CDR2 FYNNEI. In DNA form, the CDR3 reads TGTGCCAGCAGGACAGGGACAGGGGTGTTGAATGAGCAGTTCTTC. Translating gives CASRTGTGVLNEQFF. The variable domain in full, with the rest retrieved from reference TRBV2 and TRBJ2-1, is EPEVTQTPSHQVTQMGQEVILRCVPISNHLYFYWYRQILGQKVEFLVSFYNNEISEKSEIFDDQFSVERPDGSNFTLKIRSTKLEDSAMYFCASRTGTGVLNEQFFGPGTRLTVL.

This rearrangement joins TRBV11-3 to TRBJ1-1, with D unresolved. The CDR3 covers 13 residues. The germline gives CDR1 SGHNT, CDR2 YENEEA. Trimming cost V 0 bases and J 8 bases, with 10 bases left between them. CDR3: CASSLEPGTEAFF. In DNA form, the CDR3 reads TGTGCCAGCAGCTTAGAGCCGGGTACGGAAGCTTTCTTT.

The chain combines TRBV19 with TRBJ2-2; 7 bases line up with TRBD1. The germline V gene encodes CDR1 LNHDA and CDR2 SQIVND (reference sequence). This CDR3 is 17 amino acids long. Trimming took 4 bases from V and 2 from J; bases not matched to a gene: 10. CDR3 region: CASSSLPTGPNTGELFF. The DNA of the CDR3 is TGTGCCAGTAGTAGCCTGCCGACAGGGCCCAACACCGGGGAGCTGTTTTTT. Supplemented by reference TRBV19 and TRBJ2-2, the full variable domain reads DGGITQSPKYLFRKEGQNVTLSCEQNLNHDAMYWYRQDPGQGLRLIYYSQIVNDFQKGDIAEGYSVSREKKESFPLTVTSAQKNPTAFYLCASSSLPTGPNTGELFFGEGSRLTVL.

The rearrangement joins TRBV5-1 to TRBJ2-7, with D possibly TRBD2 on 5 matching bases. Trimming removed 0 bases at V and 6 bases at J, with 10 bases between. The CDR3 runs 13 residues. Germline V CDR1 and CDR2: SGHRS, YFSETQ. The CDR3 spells CASSLASGSEQYF. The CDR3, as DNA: TGCGCCAGCAGCTTGGCCAGCGGCAGCGAGCAGTACTTC.